Listed below are T cell receptor beta chains from one sample, sequenced in a study of blood T cell repertoires in COVID-19. Sequencing used immunoSEQ multiplex PCR; TCRdb keeps in-frame clones, though not all of them. This sample has about 200,000 clones; roughly nine tenths occur once, and the top ten carry roughly 0.78%. The sequenced sample consisted of peripheral blood. Receptors originate from a woman aged 65 to 85 with acute or convalescent COVID-19. Each CDR3 is given with its conserved first and last residue. The D gene is left open where the match is weak. Expanded clones are given a class, and other clones once, few, many or no size at all.

>TRBD1|NA|TRBV5-6|TRBJ2-5
TGTGCCAGCAGCCCAGGGACAGGCGGATTAGAGACCCAGTACTTC
CASSPGTGGLETQYF
>TRBD1|NA|TRBV19|TRBJ1-2
TGTGCCAGTAGTACAAGACAGGGGGCCTACACCTTC
CASSTRQGAYTF
>NA|NA|TRBV11-2|TRBJ2-7
TGTGCCAGCAGCTTAGTGGCCAGTTTTCCCTCCTACGAGCAGTACTTC
CASSLVASFPSYEQYF
>TRBD1|NA|TRBV10-3|TRBJ1-2
TGTGCCATCTCCGAGGACAGGGGCTATGGCTACACCTTC
CAISEDRGYGYTF
>NA|NA|TRBV18|TRBJ2-3
TGTGCCAGCTCACCTCAGGGCACAGATACGCAGTATTTT
CASSPQGTDTQYF
>TRBD2|NA|TRBV6-5|TRBJ2-1
TGTGCCAGCAGCGAGCAAGCGGGGTCCTACAATGAGCAGTTCTTC
CASSEQAGSYNEQFF
>TRBD1|NA|TRBV5-1|TRBJ1-1
TGCGCCAGCAGCTTCGAACAGGGGGGGACCACTGAAGCTTTCTTT
CASSFEQGGTTEAFF
>TRBD1|NA|TRBV5-4|TRBJ2-3
TGTGCCAGCAGCAGGGACAGGGGTGCAGATACGCAGTATTTT
CASSRDRGADTQYF
>TRBD1|NA|TRBV11-2|TRBJ1-2
TGTGCCAGCAGCTCCCCCCGGACAGGCGGCTACACCTTC
CASSSPRTGGYTF
>NA|NA|TRBV5-1|TRBJ1-1
TGCGCCAGCAGGACAGCCATGAACACTGAAGCTTTCTTT
CASRTAMNTEAFF
>TRBD1|NA|TRBV18|TRBJ1-6
TGTGCCAGCTCACCCGCCCCCAGGGGGGATTCACCCCTCCACTTT
CASSPAPRGDSPLHF
>NA|NA|TRBV5-5|TRBJ1-5
TGTGCCAGCAGCTTGGGCTTAGATCAGCCCCAGCATTTT
CASSLGLDQPQHF
>NA|NA|TRBV27|TRBJ1-1
TGTGCCAGCAGTCCCTCGTCTCCGGGAGGAGCTTTCTTT
CASSPSSPGGAFF
>TRBD2|NA|TRBV11-2|TRBJ2-1
TGTGCCAGCAGCCGCCAGCGGGGGGGCTACAATGAGCAGTTCTTC
CASSRQRGGYNEQFF
>TRBD1|NA|TRBV12-5|TRBJ1-3
TGTGCTAGTGGTTTGCCCGTTTCGGGACAGGGGGCTTCTGGAAACACCATATATTTT
CASGLPVSGQGASGNTIYF
>NA|NA|TRBV5-1|TRBJ1-2
TGCGCCAGCAGCTTGGAGGCGGGAACCCACTATGGCTACACCTTC
CASSLEAGTHYGYTF
>NA|NA|TRBV6-6|TRBJ2-5
TGTGCCAGCAGTTCGAGAAGGGGCCGGATGTTGGAGACCCAGTACTTC
CASSSRRGRMLETQYF
>NA|NA|TRBV5-5|TRBJ2-5
TGTGCCAGCAGCCGCAGGATCCGGACGGGGCAAGAGACCCAGTACTTC
CASSRRIRTGQETQYF
>NA|NA|TRBV5-1|TRBJ1-1
TGCGCCAGCAGATCCTCGGGGGGGAACACTGAAGCTTTCTTT
CASRSSGGNTEAFF
>NA|NA|TRBV11-2|TRBJ1-1
TGTGCCAGCAGCCTCACGTGGGGCGCTGAAGCTTTCTTT
CASSLTWGAEAFF
>TRBD1|NA|TRBV29-1|TRBJ2-1
TGCAGCGTTGAGGGACAGGCGATTGTACATGAGCAGTTCTTC
CSVEGQAIVHEQFF
>TRBD1|NA|TRBV29-1|TRBJ2-2
TGCAGCGCGGACAGGGGGAACACCGGGGAGCTGTTTTTT
CSADRGNTGELFF
>NA|NA|TRBV19|TRBJ1-2
TGTGCCAGTAGTATACGAGGGACTCCCAGTAACTATGGCTACACCTTC
CASSIRGTPSNYGYTF
>NA|NA|TRBV5-4|TRBJ2-7
TGTGCCAGCAGCGGGGGGGTACAGGGCACCTACGAGCAGTACTTC
CASSGGVQGTYEQYF
>NA|NA|TRBV7-6|TRBJ2-5
TGTGCCAGCAGCCCTACCGGATCGGGAGAGACCCAGTACTTC
CASSPTGSGETQYF
>NA|NA|TRBV29-1|TRBJ1-1
TGCAGCTCTAGCGACGGTGAAGCTTTCTTT
CSSSDGEAFF
>TRBD1|once|TRBV5-1|TRBJ2-3
TGCGCCAGCAGCCAGGGACAGAGCACAGATACGCAGTATTTT
CASSQGQSTDTQYF
>NA|NA|TRBV3-1/TRBV3-2|TRBJ2-5
TGTGCCAGCAGCCAAGAACGGAATGGACTCCCGGGAGAGACCCAGTACTTC
CASSQERNGLPGETQYF
>NA|NA|TRBV12-3/TRBV12-4|TRBJ2-7
TGTGCCAGCAGACAGGGTAGCTACGAGCAGTACTTC
CASRQGSYEQYF
>TRBD1|once|TRBV2|TRBJ1-5
TGTGCCAGCAGGGACACAGGGGGGCGTCAGCCCCAGCATTTT
CASRDTGGRQPQHF
>TRBD1|NA|TRBV7-3|TRBJ1-1
TGTGCCAGCAGCCCACAGGGGGCGGCTGAAGCTTTCTTT
CASSPQGAAEAFF
>NA|NA|TRBV2|TRBJ2-7
TGTGCCAGCAGTGGGGAGGACCTAGGGAGGATCCACGAGCAGTACTTC
CASSGEDLGRIHEQYF
>TRBD1|NA|TRBV6-5|TRBJ2-2
TGTGCCAGCACCCGACAGGGGGTGAACACCGGGGAGCTGTTTTTT
CASTRQGVNTGELFF
>NA|NA|TRBV11-3|TRBJ2-1
TGTGCCAGCAGCTCGAGGACAGACAATGAGCAGTTCTTC
CASSSRTDNEQFF
>TRBD2|NA|TRBV5-1|TRBJ2-7
TGCGCCAGCAAGTCGGCTAGCGGGGGGGTATACGAGCAGTACTTC
CASKSASGGVYEQYF
>TRBD1|NA|TRBV18|TRBJ1-1
TGTGCCAGCTCACCACAGACAGGGGGTACCATCGAAGCTTTCTTT
CASSPQTGGTIEAFF
>NA|NA|TRBV5-5|TRBJ1-4
TGTGCCAGCAGCCCGGGACAAGCAAGTGAAAAACTGTTTTTT
CASSPGQASEKLFF
>NA|NA|TRBV4-1|TRBJ2-1
TGCGCCAGCAGCCAAGATTCGGGACACTCCTACAATGAGCAGTTCTTC
CASSQDSGHSYNEQFF
>TRBD2|NA|TRBV5-1|TRBJ2-1
TGCGCCAGCAGCTTGGCCGGTTTGAGAACTAGCGGGAAGAATGAGCAGTTCTTC
CASSLAGLRTSGKNEQFF
>TRBD2|few|TRBV14|TRBJ2-3
TGTGCCAGCAGCCGCTGGACTAGCGGGAAGGACACAGATACGCAGTATTTT
CASSRWTSGKDTDTQYF
>TRBD2|NA|TRBV6-5|TRBJ2-7
TGTGCCAGCAGTTACTCTGCGGGGGGGTACTACGAGCAGTACTTC
CASSYSAGGYYEQYF
>NA|NA|TRBV25-1|TRBJ2-3
TGTGCCAGCAGTCTGAGCAGCACAGATACGCAGTATTTT
CASSLSSTDTQYF
>TRBD2|NA|TRBV27|TRBJ2-4
TGTGCCAGCAGTTTGCTCCCGACTAGCGGGATCAAAAACATTCAGTACTTC
CASSLLPTSGIKNIQYF
>NA|NA|TRBV29-1|TRBJ2-6
TGCAGCGCTGCGGCGGGATCTGGGGCCAACGTCCTGACTTTC
CSAAAGSGANVLTF
>NA|NA|TRBV18|TRBJ1-4
TGTGCCAGCTCACCACAGGGGGTGCCTAATGAAAAACTGTTTTTT
CASSPQGVPNEKLFF
>NA|NA|TRBV29-1|TRBJ2-1
TGCAGCGTTCGTGGAGGGGTAGGTGAGCAGTTCTTC
CSVRGGVGEQFF
>NA|NA|TRBV7-8|TRBJ2-5
TGTGCCAGCAGCCCCAGGGTGGAGACCCAGTACTTC
CASSPRVETQYF
>TRBD2|NA|TRBV7-9|TRBJ2-3
TGTGCCAGCAGCGCACTAGCGGCCCTGGTTTCTACGCAGTATTTT
CASSALAALVSTQYF